Listed here are 12 T cell receptor beta chains from one sample, sequenced in a study of identical twins. Via MiXCR, TCRdb re-called the 5' RACE reads, giving one row per CDR3 protein. Among about 390,000 distinct CDR3 sequences, roughly 9% were seen once, and the ten largest hold 8.5% to 10%. The source material was naive T cells sorted from blood. The receptor source for this set is a woman between 45 and 65 years old in good health.

The chain combines TRBV5-1 with TRBJ2-4; a possible D gene is TRBD1 (6 bases). V lost 4 bases to trimming and J lost 4 bases, with 15 bases between them. CDR3 length: 15 residues. Germline CDR1 reads SGHRS; CDR2 reads YFSETQ. CDR3 nucleotides: TGCGCCAGCAGCATGACAGGCCCTGCTAAAAACATTCAGTACTTC. Translated, it gives CASSMTGPAKNIQYF.

This clonotype was seen at least ten times. This chain links TRBV20-1 with TRBJ2-7, with 10 nucleotides matching TRBD2. The CDR3 spans 15 residues. Germline values: CDR1 DFQATT, CDR2 SNEGSKA (reference sequence). After removal of 0 bases from V and 4 bases from J, the junction contained 6 bases not matched to a gene. The CDR3 reads CSARDQASGSYEQYF. In DNA, the CDR3 is TGCAGTGCTAGAGATCAGGCTAGCGGGAGTTACGAGCAGTACTTC.

This clonotype occurred a few times. This chain joins TRBV4-1 and TRBJ1-1; D is unclear. Germline CDR1 is MGHRA and CDR2 is YSYEKL. V lost 4 bases and J 0 bases, leaving 21 bases between the germline ends. This CDR3 has 18 residues. CDR3 sequence (DNA): TGCGCCAGCAGCCTTCCCGAGGCCGATAGACCTATGAACACTGAAGCTTTCTTT. It yields the protein CASSLPEADRPMNTEAFF.

The J gene is TRBJ2-1, the V gene TRBV6-4, with 11 bases aligning to TRBD2. The CDR3 has 16 residues. The V and J ends lost 0 bases and 3 bases, in that order; junction bases with no gene match: 1. CDR1 is MRHNA and CDR2 is SNTAGT in the germline V gene. The CDR3 sequence is CASSDSLAGDYNEQFF. The CDR3 coding sequence is TGTGCCAGCAGTGACTCACTAGCGGGAGACTACAATGAGCAGTTCTTC.

CDR3 amino acids: CASSLPNGEQYV. CDR3 in DNA: TGTGCCAGCAGTCTGCCTAACGGGGAGCAGTACGTC. The chain employs TRBV28 and TRBJ2-7; D uncertain. In germline, CDR1 is MDHEN, CDR2 SYDVKM. V lost 5 bases, J lost 7 bases, and 12 bases lay in between. The CDR3 totals 12 residues.

This clonotype was found many times. This chain links TRBV7-9 with TRBJ1-3, with TRBD1 matching 11 bases. The V gene end was trimmed by 1 base and the J gene end by 2 bases; junction bases not matched to a gene: 10. The CDR3 runs to 19 residues. CDR1 is SEHNR and CDR2 is FQNEAQ in the germline V gene (reference sequence). Written as DNA, the CDR3 is TGTGCCAGCAGCTTAGGAGTCTCCGGGACAGGGGGACCTGGAAACACCATATATTTT. The encoded protein is CASSLGVSGTGGPGNTIYF. The full variable domain, with the rest looked up from reference TRBV7-9 and TRBJ1-3, is DTGVSQNPRHKITKRGQNVTFRCDPISEHNRLYWYRQTLGQGPEFLTYFQNEAQLEKSRLLSDRFSAERPKGSFSTLEIQRTEQGDSAMYLCASSLGVSGTGGPGNTIYFGEGSWLTVV.

This clonotype has just a few counts. The V gene is TRBV3-1, the J gene TRBJ2-5, with TRBD2 identical over 12 bases. The germline gives CDR1 LGHDT, CDR2 YNNKEL (reference sequence). The V segment lost 0 bases and the J segment 5 bases; nucleotides outside the gene matches: 13. CDR3 length equals 19 residues. The CDR3: CASSQESSATSGRWETQYF. As DNA, the CDR3 is TGTGCCAGCAGCCAAGAATCTTCCGCTACTAGCGGGAGGTGGGAGACCCAGTACTTC.

This clonotype was counted between two and nine times. This chain uses TRBV7-9 with TRBJ2-5, with 7 bases that match TRBD2. CDR1 and CDR2 (germline): SEHNR, FQNEAQ (reference sequence). The trim removed 6 bases at V and 1 base at J, leaving 2 bases unmatched. The CDR3 is 13 residues long. The CDR3 bases are TGTGCCAGCAGACCGGGGGGCCAAGAGACCCAGTACTTC. Translated: CASRPGGQETQYF.

This clonotype was seen more than once but under ten times. The genes are TRBV14 and TRBJ2-1, with D unresolved. The germline V gene encodes CDR1 SGHDN and CDR2 FVKESK. V lost 3 bases to trimming and J lost 7 bases, with 16 bases between them. CDR3 length: 15 amino acids. In DNA form, the CDR3 reads TGTGCCAGCAGCCATCCGACGGAGAGCCTGAATGAGCAGTTCTTC. It encodes CASSHPTESLNEQFF.

This clonotype was observed many times. The rearrangement uses TRBV10-3 and TRBJ2-2; 7 bases map to TRBD2. Germline V CDR1 and CDR2: ENHRY, SYGVKD. The CDR3 consists of 14 residues. V was pared by 6 bases and J by 7 bases, with 8 bases of the junction left unmatched. The CDR3 nucleotides are TGTGCCATCAGACGCGGGAGTCCCAACGGGGAGCTGTTTTTT. It codes for CAIRRGSPNGELFF.

The chain employs TRBV9 and TRBJ2-1; 10 nucleotides agree with TRBD2. The trim removed 2 bases at V and 8 bases at J, leaving 10 bases unmatched. From germline, CDR1 is SGDLS and CDR2 YYNGEE. The CDR3 loop spans 16 amino acids. The CDR3, as DNA: TGTGCCAGCAGCGTTTCAGCGGGAGGGCCTTTCGATGAGCAGTTCTTC. Encoded protein: CASSVSAGGPFDEQFF.

This clonotype was found a few times. This chain links TRBV24-1 with TRBJ1-1; D is possibly TRBD1 (5 bases). The V end was cut by 7 bases, the J end by 5 bases, with 16 bases between. Germline V gives CDR1 KGHDR, CDR2 SFDVKD. The CDR3 is 14 amino acids. The CDR3 DNA follows: TGTGCCACCAGGGAGACAGAAGATGGGACTGAAGCTTTCTTT. Amino acids: CATRETEDGTEAFF.